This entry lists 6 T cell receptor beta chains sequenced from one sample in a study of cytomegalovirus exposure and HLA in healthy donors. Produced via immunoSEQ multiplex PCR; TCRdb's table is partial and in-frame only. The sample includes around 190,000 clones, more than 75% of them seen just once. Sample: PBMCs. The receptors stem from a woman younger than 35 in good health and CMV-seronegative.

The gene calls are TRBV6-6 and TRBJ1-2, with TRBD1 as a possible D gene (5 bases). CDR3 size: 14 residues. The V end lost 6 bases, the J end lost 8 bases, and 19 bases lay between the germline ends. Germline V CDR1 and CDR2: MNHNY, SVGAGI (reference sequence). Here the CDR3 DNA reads TGTGCCAGCAGGGGGCCTGGTCAGGGCAGCGGCTACACCTTC. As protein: CASRGPGQGSGYTF.

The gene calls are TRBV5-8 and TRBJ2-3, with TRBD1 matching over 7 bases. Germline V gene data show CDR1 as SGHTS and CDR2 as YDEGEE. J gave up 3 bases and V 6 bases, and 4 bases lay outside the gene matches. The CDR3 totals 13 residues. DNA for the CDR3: TGTGCCAGCATCAACAGGGGTACAGATACGCAGTATTTT. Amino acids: CASINRGTDTQYF.

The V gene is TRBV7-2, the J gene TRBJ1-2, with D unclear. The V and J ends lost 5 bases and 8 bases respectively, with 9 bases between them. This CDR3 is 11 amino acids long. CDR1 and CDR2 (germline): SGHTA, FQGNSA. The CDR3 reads CASSPPGGYTF. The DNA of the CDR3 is TGTGCCAGCAGCCCGCCGGGAGGCTACACCTTC.

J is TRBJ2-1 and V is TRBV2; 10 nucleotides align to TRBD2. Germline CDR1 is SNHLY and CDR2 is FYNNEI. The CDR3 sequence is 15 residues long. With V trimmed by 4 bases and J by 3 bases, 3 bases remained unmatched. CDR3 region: CASSGTSGFYNEQFF. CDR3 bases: TGTGCCAGCAGTGGGACTAGCGGATTCTACAATGAGCAGTTCTTC.

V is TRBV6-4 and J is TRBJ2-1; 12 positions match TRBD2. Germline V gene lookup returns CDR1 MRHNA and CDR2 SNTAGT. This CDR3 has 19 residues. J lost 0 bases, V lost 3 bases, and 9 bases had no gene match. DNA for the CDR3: TGTGCCAGCAGTGAGGGGGGACTAGCGGGTCCTAGCTCCTACAATGAGCAGTTCTTC. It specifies CASSEGGLAGPSSYNEQFF.

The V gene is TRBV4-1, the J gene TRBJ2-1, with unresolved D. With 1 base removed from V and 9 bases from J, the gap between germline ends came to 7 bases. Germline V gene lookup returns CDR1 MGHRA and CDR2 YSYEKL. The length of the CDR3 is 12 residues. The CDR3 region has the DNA TGCGCCAGCAGCCAAGCGTTCGGTGAGCAGTTCTTC. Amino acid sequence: CASSQAFGEQFF.